The 3 T cell receptor beta chains reported below all come from one sample, sequenced in a study of beta chain features in type 1 diabetes. Expressed TCRB transcripts were sequenced because the isolated RNA had all been reverse transcribed beforehand. Only in-frame clones appear in the TCRdb table, and some are missing; sequencing was by immunoSEQ multiplex PCR. The sample consists of about 900,000 clones, about 17% of them appearing once. Sequencing used naive CD4+ T cells from blood. All receptors derive from a woman aged 18-35 years in good health.

The V call is TRBV6-5, the J call TRBJ2-3; D is uncertain. This CDR3 has 13 amino acids. Germline-derived CDR1 and CDR2 are MNHEY and SVGAGI. V lost 2 bases, J lost 3 bases, and 6 bases lay in between. CDR3 amino acids: CASSYMETDTQYF. The CDR3 DNA follows: TGTGCCAGCAGTTACATGGAAACAGATACGCAGTATTTT.

The chain combines TRBV7-2 with TRBJ2-2; the D is unclear. The CDR3 is made up of 17 amino acids. CDR1 SGHTA and CDR2 FQGNSA come from the germline V gene. Trimming cost V 1 base and J 0 bases, with 12 bases left between them. The CDR3 is CASSLGPAGANTGELFF. CDR3 nucleotides: TGTGCCAGCAGCTTAGGGCCGGCCGGAGCGAACACCGGGGAGCTGTTTTTT.

This sequence joins TRBV5-1 and TRBJ1-1; D unresolved. The CDR3 has 16 amino acids. V lost 0 bases to trimming and J lost 6 bases, with 18 bases between them. CDR1 is SGHRS and CDR2 is YFSETQ in the germline V gene. This CDR3 reads CASSLALTRQMAEAFF. The DNA for the CDR3 is TGCGCCAGCAGCTTGGCCCTTACGAGGCAGATGGCTGAAGCTTTCTTT.